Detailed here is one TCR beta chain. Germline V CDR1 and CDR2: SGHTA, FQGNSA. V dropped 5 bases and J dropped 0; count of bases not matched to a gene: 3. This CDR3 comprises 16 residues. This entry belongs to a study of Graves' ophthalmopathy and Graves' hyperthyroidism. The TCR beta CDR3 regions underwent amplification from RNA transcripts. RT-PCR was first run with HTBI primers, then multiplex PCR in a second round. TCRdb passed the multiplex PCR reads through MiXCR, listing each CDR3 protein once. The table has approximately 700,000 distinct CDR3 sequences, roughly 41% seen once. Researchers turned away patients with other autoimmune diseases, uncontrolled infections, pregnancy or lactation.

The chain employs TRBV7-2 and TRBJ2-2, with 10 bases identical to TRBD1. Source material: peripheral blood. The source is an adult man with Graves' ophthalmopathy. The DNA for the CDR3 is TGTGCCAGCAGCCAGGACAGGGGGACGAACACCGGGGAGCTGTTTTTT. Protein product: CASSQDRGTNTGELFF.